The 14 T cell receptor beta chains given below trace back to one sample, sequenced in a study of T cell responses to AZD1222 COVID-19 vaccine. Clones were read by immunoSEQ multiplex PCR, and TCRdb kept only the in-frame ones, dropping some. The table includes 150,000 or so clones, about 90% detected once. Sample: peripheral blood, taken 28 days after the second AZD1222 dose. The receptor set was obtained from an adult who received the AZD1222 COVID-19 vaccine.

The V gene is TRBV7-9, the J gene TRBJ1-2; TRBD1 aligns across 7 bases. This CDR3 region has 13 residues. Germline V gives CDR1 SEHNR, CDR2 FQNEAQ (reference sequence). The V segment lost 4 bases and the J segment 7 bases; nucleotides outside the gene matches: 6. CDR3 nucleotide sequence: TGTGCCAGCAGCTCGGAGGGGGCGAGTGGCTACACCTTC. The encoded protein is CASSSEGASGYTF.

The chain links TRBV3-1 (or the pseudogene TRBV3-2) to TRBJ1-1, with D maybe TRBD1 (6 bases). Trimming removed 3 bases from V and 6 bases from J, with 17 bases in between. Germline CDR1 and CDR2: LGHDT and YNNKEL (reference sequence). There are 15 residues in the CDR3. The CDR3 DNA is TGTGCCAGCAGCCACTTCGACTCCTCAGGGGCTGAAGCTTTCTTT. It is translated as CASSHFDSSGAEAFF.

The CDR3 loop reads CASSLDGGSDRNTIYF. Written as DNA, the CDR3 is TGCGCCAGCAGCTTGGACGGTGGGTCCGATCGAAACACCATATATTTT. The rearrangement joins TRBV5-1 to TRBJ1-3; D gene unclear. The CDR3 has 16 amino acids. Trimming removed 0 bases from V and 5 bases from J, with 15 bases in between. Germline V lookup: CDR1 SGHRS, CDR2 YFSETQ. The full variable domain, in which reference TRBV5-1 and TRBJ1-3 provide the parts outside the CDR3, is KAGVTQTPRYLIKTRGQQVTLSCSPISGHRSVSWYQQTPGQGLQFLFEYFSETQRNKGNFPGRFSGRQFSNSRSEMNVSTLELGDSALYLCASSLDGGSDRNTIYFGEGSWLTVV.

V usage is TRBV7-8 and J usage is TRBJ1-2, with 7 positions matching TRBD1. The CDR3 length is 17 residues. Germline CDR1 is SGHVS and CDR2 is FQNEAQ. V shed 1 base and J 3 bases; nucleotides not matched to a gene: 11. The CDR3 DNA follows: TGTGCCAGCAGCTTAGGAATTGGTCGACAGGGCGACTATGGCTACACCTTC. Residues: CASSLGIGRQGDYGYTF.

The rearrangement joins TRBV5-4 to TRBJ1-6, with D perhaps matching TRBD1 (6 bases). The germline gives CDR1 SGHNT, CDR2 YYREEE (reference sequence). Trimming removed 3 bases at V and 7 bases at J, with 17 bases between. The CDR3 consists of 16 residues. The CDR3 sequence is CASSSLRGRGNSPLHF. CDR3 sequence (DNA): TGTGCCAGCAGCTCCTTGAGGGGCAGGGGCAATTCACCCCTCCACTTT. Complete variable domain (other parts from reference TRBV5-4 and TRBJ1-6): ETGVTQSPTHLIKTRGQQVTLRCSSQSGHNTVSWYQQALGQGPQFIFQYYREEENGRGNFPPRFSGLQFPNYSSELNVNALELDDSALYLCASSSLRGRGNSPLHFGNGTRLTVT.

This clone was found a few times. The rearrangement uses TRBV7-9 and TRBJ1-1, with D tentatively TRBD1 (5 bases). Germline lookup yields CDR1 SEHNR and CDR2 FQNEAQ (reference sequence). CDR3 length: 14 amino acids. Between the trimmed V and J ends, which lost 6 bases and 8 bases, there was a span of 19 bases. CDR3 amino acids: CASRQTARTAEAFF. For the CDR3, the DNA is TGTGCCAGCAGGCAGACAGCTAGAACAGCAGAAGCTTTCTTT.

The CDR3 is CASSQVSRNTEAFF. The CDR3 DNA reads as TGTGCCAGCAGCCAAGTATCCAGGAACACTGAAGCTTTCTTT. This chain links TRBV3-1 (or the pseudogene TRBV3-2) with TRBJ1-1; D unresolved. CDR1 and CDR2 from the germline V gene are LGHDT and YNNKEL (reference sequence). The CDR3 length is 14 residues. Trimming shortened V by 1 base and J by 1 base, and 7 bases separated the two germline ends.

The V call is TRBV10-2, the J call TRBJ1-5; 7 bases line up with TRBD1. This CDR3 has 13 amino acids. Germline assignment: CDR1 WSHSY and CDR2 SAAADI. The trim removed 9 bases at V and 3 bases at J, leaving 5 bases unmatched. The CDR3: CASTGQLNQPQHF. For the CDR3, the DNA is TGCGCCAGTACGGGACAGCTCAATCAGCCCCAGCATTTT.

This chain links TRBV27 with TRBJ2-1; 12 bases fit TRBD1. The junction had 7 bases not matched to a gene; V was cut back by 6 bases and J by 7 bases. CDR1 and CDR2 from the germline V gene are MNHEY and SMNVEV (reference sequence). This CDR3 has 15 amino acids. CDR3 in amino acids: CASSLRDRGRNEQFF. DNA for the CDR3: TGTGCCAGCAGCCTCCGGGACAGGGGGCGAAATGAGCAGTTCTTC.

V is TRBV28 and J is TRBJ1-6, with D perhaps TRBD1 (5 bases). This CDR3 has 17 residues. V lost 7 bases to trimming and J lost 5 bases, with 21 bases between them. Germline V gives CDR1 MDHEN, CDR2 SYDVKM. The CDR3 loop reads CASTNGGGFFNNSPLHF. In DNA, the CDR3 is TGTGCCAGCACCAATGGGGGGGGTTTCTTCAATAATTCACCCCTCCACTTT.

The rearrangement uses TRBV7-9 and TRBJ1-1; 8 bases map to TRBD1. The CDR3 contains 17 residues. Germline V CDR1 and CDR2: SEHNR, FQNEAQ (reference sequence). Losses at the gene ends were 4 bases for V and 6 bases for J; bases not matched to a gene: 16. The CDR3 DNA reads TGTGCCAGCAGCTATGACGACAGGGGCGTGATAATCTCTGAAGCTTTCTTT. Translated: CASSYDDRGVIISEAFF.

This chain joins TRBV30 and TRBJ1-3, with D hard to call. CDR3 length: 12 residues. Germline loops: CDR1 GTSNPN, CDR2 SVGIG (reference sequence). Trimming pared 5 bases from V and 0 bases from J, leaving 5 bases between. The CDR3 loop is CAWGISGNTIYF. CDR3 nucleotide sequence: TGTGCCTGGGGGATCTCTGGAAACACCATATATTTT.

This clone was observed a few times. The chain couples TRBV5-8 to TRBJ1-2; TRBD1 matches at 8 bases. In germline, CDR1 is SGHTS, CDR2 YDEGEE. CDR3 length: 15 residues. Germline trimming cut 2 bases from V and 8 bases from J; bases unmatched to any gene: 11. The DNA of the CDR3 is TGTGCCAGCAGCTTACATAGACAGGGGAGTGAAGGCTACACCTTC. Protein: CASSLHRQGSEGYTF.

V and J are TRBV10-3 and TRBJ1-5; D perhaps matches TRBD1 (6 bases). Per germline, CDR1 ENHRY and CDR2 SYGVKD. CDR3 size: 15 residues. V gave up 6 bases and J gave up 2 bases, with 14 bases separating them. CDR3 sequence reads: CAISNPGEGNQPQHF. The CDR3 coding sequence is TGTGCCATCAGCAACCCAGGGGAAGGCAATCAGCCCCAGCATTTT.